This T cell receptor beta chain was found in a study of blood T cell repertoires in COVID-19. In the original analysis: Using reference gene primer amplification, nucleated cell counts were estimated. TCRdb's copy holds only in-frame clones and misses some; the assay was immunoSEQ multiplex PCR. The DNA was the basis for D and trimming; V, J and clone size are from that table. The data contain about 41,000 clones, roughly 91% of them singletons. The CDR3 covers 15 residues. Germline CDR1 and CDR2: MNHEY and SVGAGI. V lost 5 bases and J 4 bases, leaving 18 bases between the germline ends. The clonotype was recovered from a human donor in a cohort sampled during active COVID-19. The sequencing sample was made of peripheral blood. The rearrangement links TRBV6-5 to TRBJ2-7; possible D gene TRBD2, 6 bases. CDR3 region: CASSRGLPEGYEQYF. CDR3 in DNA: TGTGCCAGCAGTCGGGGACTTCCGGAGGGGTACGAGCAGTACTTC.